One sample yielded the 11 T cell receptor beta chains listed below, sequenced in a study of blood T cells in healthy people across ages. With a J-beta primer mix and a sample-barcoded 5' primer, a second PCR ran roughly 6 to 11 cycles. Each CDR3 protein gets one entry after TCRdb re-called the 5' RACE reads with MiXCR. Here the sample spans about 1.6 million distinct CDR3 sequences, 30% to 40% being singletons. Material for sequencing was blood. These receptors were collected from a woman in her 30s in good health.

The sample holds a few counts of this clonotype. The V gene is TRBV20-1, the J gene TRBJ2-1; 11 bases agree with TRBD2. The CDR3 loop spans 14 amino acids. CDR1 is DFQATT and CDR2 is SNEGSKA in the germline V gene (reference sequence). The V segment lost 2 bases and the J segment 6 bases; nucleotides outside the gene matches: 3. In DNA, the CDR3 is TGCAGTGCTAGAAGGACTAGCGGGCGCAATGAGCAGTTCTTC. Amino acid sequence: CSARRTSGRNEQFF.

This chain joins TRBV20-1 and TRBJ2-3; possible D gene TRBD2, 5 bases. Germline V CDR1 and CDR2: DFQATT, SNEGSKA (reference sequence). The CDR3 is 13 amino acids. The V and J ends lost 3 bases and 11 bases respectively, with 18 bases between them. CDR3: CSASPFSVEGQYF. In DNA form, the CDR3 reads TGCAGTGCTAGTCCTTTTTCGGTTGAGGGGCAGTATTTT.

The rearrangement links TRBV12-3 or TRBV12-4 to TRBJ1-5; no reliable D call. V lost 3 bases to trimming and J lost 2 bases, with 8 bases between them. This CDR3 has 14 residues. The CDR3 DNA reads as TGTGCCAGCAGTTTTTCACGGGGCAATCAGCCCCAGCATTTT. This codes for CASSFSRGNQPQHF.

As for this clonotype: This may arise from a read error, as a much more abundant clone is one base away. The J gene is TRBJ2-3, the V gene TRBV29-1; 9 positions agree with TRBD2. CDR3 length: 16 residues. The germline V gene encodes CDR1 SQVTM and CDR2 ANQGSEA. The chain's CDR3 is CSVEDRYGTSTDTPYF. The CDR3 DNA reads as TGCAGCGTTGAAGATCGCTACGGGACTAGCACAGATACGCCGTATTTT.

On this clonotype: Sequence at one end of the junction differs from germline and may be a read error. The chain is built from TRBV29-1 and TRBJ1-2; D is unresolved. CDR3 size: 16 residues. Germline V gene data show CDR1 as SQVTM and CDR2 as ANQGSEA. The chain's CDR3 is CSVDPPAGGRAGGHIF. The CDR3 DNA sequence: TGCAGCGTTGACCCTCCCGCCGGAGGGAGGGCCGGTGGCCACATCTTC.

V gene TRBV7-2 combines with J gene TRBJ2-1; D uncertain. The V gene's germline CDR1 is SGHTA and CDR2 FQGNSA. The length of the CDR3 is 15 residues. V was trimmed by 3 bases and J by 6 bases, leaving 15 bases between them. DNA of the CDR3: TGTGCCAGCAGCTTTGCCGGGCCACCAGGCAATGAGCAGTTCTTC. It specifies CASSFAGPPGNEQFF.

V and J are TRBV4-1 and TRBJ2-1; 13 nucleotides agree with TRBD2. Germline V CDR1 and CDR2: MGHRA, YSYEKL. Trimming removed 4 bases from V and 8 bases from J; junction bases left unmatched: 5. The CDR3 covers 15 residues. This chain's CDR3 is CASSLRTSGRDEQFF. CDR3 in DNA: TGCGCCAGCAGCCTCCGGACTAGCGGGAGAGATGAGCAGTTCTTC.

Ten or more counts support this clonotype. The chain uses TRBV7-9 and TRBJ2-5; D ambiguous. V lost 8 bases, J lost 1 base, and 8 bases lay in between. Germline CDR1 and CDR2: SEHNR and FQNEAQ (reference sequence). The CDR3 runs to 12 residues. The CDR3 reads CASHRIQETQYF. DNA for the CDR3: TGTGCCAGCCACCGAATCCAAGAGACCCAGTACTTC.

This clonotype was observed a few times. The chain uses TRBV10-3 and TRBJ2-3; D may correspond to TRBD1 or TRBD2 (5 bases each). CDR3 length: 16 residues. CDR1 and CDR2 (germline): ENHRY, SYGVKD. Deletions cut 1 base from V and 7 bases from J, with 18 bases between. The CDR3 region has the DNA TGTGCCATCAGTGAGTTAACAGCCGGGAAGGGACATACGCAGTATTTT. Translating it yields CAISELTAGKGHTQYF.

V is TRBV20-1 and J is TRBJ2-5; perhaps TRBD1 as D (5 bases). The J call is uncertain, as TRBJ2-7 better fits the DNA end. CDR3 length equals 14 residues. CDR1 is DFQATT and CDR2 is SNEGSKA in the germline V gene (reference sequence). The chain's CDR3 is CSARDGREVGEQYF. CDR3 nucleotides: TGCAGTGCTAGAGATGGCAGGGAAGTTGGCGAGCAGTACTTC.

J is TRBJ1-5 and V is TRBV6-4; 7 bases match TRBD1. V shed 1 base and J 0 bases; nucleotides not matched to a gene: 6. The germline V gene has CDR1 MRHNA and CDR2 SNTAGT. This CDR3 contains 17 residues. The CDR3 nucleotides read TGTGCCAGCAGTGACTGGATCCAGGGGGTTAGCAATCAGCCCCAGCATTTT. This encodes CASSDWIQGVSNQPQHF.